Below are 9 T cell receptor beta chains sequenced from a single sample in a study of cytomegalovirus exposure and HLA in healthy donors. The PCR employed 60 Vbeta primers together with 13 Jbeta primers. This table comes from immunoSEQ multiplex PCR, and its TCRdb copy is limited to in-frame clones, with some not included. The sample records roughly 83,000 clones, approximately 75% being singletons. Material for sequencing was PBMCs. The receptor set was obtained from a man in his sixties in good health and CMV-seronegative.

The CDR3 here is CASSEVYTGELFF. CDR3 sequence (DNA): TGTGCCAGCAGTGAAGTCTACACCGGGGAGCTGTTTTTT. The chain carries TRBV2 and TRBJ2-2; D gene unclear. Deletions cut 1 base from V and 3 bases from J, with 3 bases between. CDR1 is SNHLY and CDR2 is FYNNEI in the germline V gene. The CDR3 spans 13 residues.

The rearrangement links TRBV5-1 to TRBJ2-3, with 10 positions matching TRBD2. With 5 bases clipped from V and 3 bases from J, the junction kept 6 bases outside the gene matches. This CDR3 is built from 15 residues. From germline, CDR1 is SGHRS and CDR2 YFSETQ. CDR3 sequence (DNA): TGCGCCAGCAGGGCTAGCGGGGGAAGTACAGATACGCAGTATTTT. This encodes CASRASGGSTDTQYF.

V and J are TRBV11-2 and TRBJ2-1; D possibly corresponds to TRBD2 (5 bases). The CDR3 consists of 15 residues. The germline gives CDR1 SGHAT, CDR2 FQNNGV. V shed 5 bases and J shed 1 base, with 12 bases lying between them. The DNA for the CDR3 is TGTGCCAGCAGCCTGGACTGGGGATCCTACAATGAGCAGTTCTTC. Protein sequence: CASSLDWGSYNEQFF.

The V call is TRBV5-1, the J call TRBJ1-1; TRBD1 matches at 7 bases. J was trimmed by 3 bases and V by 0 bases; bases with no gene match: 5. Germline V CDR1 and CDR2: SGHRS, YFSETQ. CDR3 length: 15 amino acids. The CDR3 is CASSLAFGTDTEAFF. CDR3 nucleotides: TGCGCCAGCAGCTTGGCCTTTGGGACAGACACTGAAGCTTTCTTT.

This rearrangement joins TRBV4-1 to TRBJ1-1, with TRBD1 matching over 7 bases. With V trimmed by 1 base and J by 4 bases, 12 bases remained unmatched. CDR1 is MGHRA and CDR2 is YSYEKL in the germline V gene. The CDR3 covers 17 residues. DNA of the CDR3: TGCGCCAGCAGCCAAGGTCGACAGGGACAGTTGGGCACTGAAGCTTTCTTT. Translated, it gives CASSQGRQGQLGTEAFF.

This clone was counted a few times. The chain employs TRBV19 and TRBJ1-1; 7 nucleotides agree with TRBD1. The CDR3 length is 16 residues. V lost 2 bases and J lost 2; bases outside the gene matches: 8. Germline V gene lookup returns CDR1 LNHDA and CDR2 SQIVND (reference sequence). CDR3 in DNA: TGTGCCAGTAGTATATCAGGGGGACTGGGAAACACTGAAGCTTTCTTT. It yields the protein CASSISGGLGNTEAFF.

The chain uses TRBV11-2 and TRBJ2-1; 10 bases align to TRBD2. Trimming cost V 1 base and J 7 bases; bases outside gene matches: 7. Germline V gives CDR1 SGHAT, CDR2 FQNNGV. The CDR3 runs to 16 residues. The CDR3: CASSLVGSGGANEQFF. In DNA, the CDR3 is TGTGCCAGCAGCTTAGTAGGCAGCGGGGGGGCGAATGAGCAGTTCTTC.

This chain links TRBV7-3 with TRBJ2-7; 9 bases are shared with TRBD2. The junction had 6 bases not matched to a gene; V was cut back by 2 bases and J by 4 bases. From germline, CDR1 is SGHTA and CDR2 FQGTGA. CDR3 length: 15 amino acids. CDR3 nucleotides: TGTGCCAGCAGCTTATACGGCGGGGGGGATTACGAGCAGTACTTC. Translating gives CASSLYGGGDYEQYF. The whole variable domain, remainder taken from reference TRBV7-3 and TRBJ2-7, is GAGVSQTPSNKVTEKGKYVELRCDPISGHTALYWYRQSLGQGPEFLIYFQGTGAADDSGLPNDRFFAVRPEGSVSTLKIQRTERGDSAVYLCASSLYGGGDYEQYFGPGTRLTVT.

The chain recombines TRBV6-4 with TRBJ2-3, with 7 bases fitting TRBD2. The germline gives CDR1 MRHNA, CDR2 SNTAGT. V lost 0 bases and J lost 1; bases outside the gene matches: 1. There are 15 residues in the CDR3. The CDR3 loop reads CASSDSGGGTDTQYF. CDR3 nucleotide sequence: TGTGCCAGCAGTGACTCTGGGGGGGGCACAGATACGCAGTATTTT.